The present entry profiles one TCR beta chain with its context. Its antigen is unknown. No base qualities exist here, and no much larger clone lies one base off it. These data are taken from a study of radiotherapy plus CTLA-4 blockade in lung cancer (dated by TCRdb to 2017 to 2018). With regard to the full study: Objective responses occurred in approximately 17% of enrolled patients, and 31% achieved disease control.

The study evaluated CTLA-4 blockade (ipilimumab) given together with focal radiation therapy in patients who had chemo-refractory metastatic non-small-cell lung cancer. The study at large found these results: After treatment with radiotherapy and ipilimumab, TCR clones that originated in tumors expanded in peripheral blood. The strongest predictors of response were reported to be early dynamic shifts in blood T cell clones along with a rise in serum interferon-beta following radiation.

The library was made by the immunoSEQ multiplex PCR assay. TCRdb mirrors the immuneACCESS table, restricted to in-frame sequences. Some clones are absent from its copies; in checked studies, under half trace to an unresolved V gene, and the reason for the others is unknown. For this sample the table gives roughly 120,000 clones, of which around 75% were detected only once. Clones ranked in the top ten supply about 5.2% of the sample. The sequenced sample was peripheral blood, obtained from a patient treated with radiotherapy plus ipilimumab. The clonotype comes from a human donor with non-small cell lung cancer who had a partial response to radiotherapy plus ipilimumab.

The CDR3 protein: CASSTSYTGEQFF. The bases are TGTGCCAGCAGTACCTCCTACACGGGTGAGCAGTTCTTC. The chain links TRBV2 with TRBJ2-1; too little of a D gene remains to name it. V sheds 5 bases and J sheds 9 bases, leaving 14 bases between their ends. Reading the germline V gene gives CDR1 SNHLY and CDR2 FYNNEI. Taken from cysteine to phenylalanine, the CDR3 has 13 residues. Solely the CDR3 DNA is kept, with 39 bases framed from the first base.